The 3 T cell receptor beta chains below all came from one sample that was sequenced in a study of beta chain features in type 1 diabetes. Sequencing targeted expressed TCRB transcripts, as all isolated RNA had been reverse transcribed. Assay: immunoSEQ multiplex PCR; the TCRdb copy retains only in-frame clones and omits some. The sample carries roughly 160,000 clones, less than 9.5% recorded once. No antigen has been identified for these receptors. Study findings and constraints: Significant though moderate, a shortening of TCRB CDR3s appeared in all four CD4+ subsets of Type 1 diabetes patients.

Sequences were obtained from central memory CD4+ T cells from blood. These receptors came from a woman in her thirties or forties with type 1 diabetes.

There are a few counts of this clone. The chain uses TRBV15 and TRBJ1-1; a possible D gene is TRBD1 (6 bases). This CDR3 contains 15 residues. V was clipped by 1 base and J by 5 bases, with 14 bases between them. CDR1 is LNHNV and CDR2 is YYDKDF in the germline V gene (reference sequence). CDR3 bases: TGTGCCACCAGCAGAGTACCACAGGGCGGAACTGAAGCTTTCTTT. This translates into CATSRVPQGGTEAFF. Full variable domain (remainder filled in from reference TRBV15 and TRBJ1-1): DAMVIQNPRYQVTQFGKPVTLSCSQTLNHNVMYWYQQKSSQAPKLLFHYYDKDFNNEADTPDNFQSRRPNTSFCFLDIRSPGLGDTAMYLCATSRVPQGGTEAFFGQGTRLTVV.

There are a few counts of this clone. The chain combines TRBV29-1 with TRBJ1-3, with TRBD1 identical over 7 bases. V was clipped by 6 bases and J by 3 bases; unmatched bases: 8. The CDR3 extends over 14 amino acids. Germline CDR1 reads SQVTM; CDR2 reads ANQGSEA. The CDR3 sequence is CSVMDRRNGNTIYF. Written as DNA, the CDR3 is TGCAGCGTGATGGACAGGCGGAATGGAAACACCATATATTTT.

This clone was seen a few times. The V and J genes are TRBV11-2 and TRBJ1-3; TRBD1 might be the D (6 bases). CDR1 and CDR2 from the germline V gene are SGHAT and FQNNGV. V dropped 2 bases and J dropped 2 bases, with 10 bases sitting between them. The CDR3 has 15 residues. The DNA of the CDR3 is TGTGCCAGCAGCTTAACCAGGGGCACTGGAAACACCATATATTTT. It specifies CASSLTRGTGNTIYF.